One and the same sample provided the 20 T cell receptor beta chains below, sequenced in a study of cytomegalovirus exposure and HLA in healthy donors. The protocol was immunoSEQ multiplex PCR, while the TCRdb copy is restricted to in-frame clones and leaves out a portion. The sample carries about 300,000 clones, 88% recorded once. The sample consisted of PBMCs. The source is a woman under 30 in good health and CMV-seronegative.

The V call is TRBV9, the J call TRBJ2-7, with 16 bases identical to TRBD2. The CDR3 consists of 17 residues. J was trimmed by 3 bases and V by 5 bases; bases with no gene match: 8. The germline V gene encodes CDR1 SGDLS and CDR2 YYNGEE. CDR3 residues: CASRGTSGRAGLYEQYF. In DNA, the CDR3 is TGTGCCAGCAGGGGGACTAGCGGGAGGGCCGGTCTCTACGAGCAGTACTTC. The whole variable domain, filled in from reference TRBV9 and TRBJ2-7, reads DSGVTQTPKHLITATGQRVTLRCSPRSGDLSVYWYQQSLDQGLQFLIQYYNGEERAKGNILERFSAQQFPDLHSELNLSSLELGDSALYFCASRGTSGRAGLYEQYFGPGTRLTVT.

This sequence joins TRBV7-2 and TRBJ2-3; 7 bases are shared with TRBD2. The CDR3 has 17 amino acids. Trimming took 5 bases from V and 3 from J; bases not matched to a gene: 14. Germline V gene data show CDR1 as SGHTA and CDR2 as FQGNSA. Here the CDR3 DNA reads TGTGCCAGCAGCCCTTGGTGGGAGGGCCCGGAGACAGATACGCAGTATTTT. Residues: CASSPWWEGPETDTQYF.

The chain joins TRBV28 to TRBJ1-1; 7 nucleotides align to TRBD1. Germline V gene sequence: CDR1 MDHEN, CDR2 SYDVKM. The V segment lost 2 bases and the J segment 4 bases; nucleotides outside the gene matches: 4. The CDR3 runs 14 residues. The CDR3 DNA sequence: TGTGCCAGCAGTTTAAGGGGGCAAATCACTGAAGCTTTCTTT. The encoded protein is CASSLRGQITEAFF.

The V and J genes are TRBV6-5 and TRBJ1-2, with D perhaps matching TRBD1 (5 bases). The CDR3 loop spans 15 amino acids. V was clipped by 3 bases and J by 4 bases, with 15 bases between them. Germline assignment: CDR1 MNHEY and CDR2 SVGAGI. This chain's CDR3 is CASSYYPDSSYGYTF. CDR3 DNA: TGTGCCAGCAGTTATTACCCCGACAGCTCCTATGGCTACACCTTC.

As for this clone: The identical CDR3 is also encoded by other nucleotide sequences in the sample. The chain uses TRBV6-5 and TRBJ2-7; tentative D call: TRBD1 (6 bases). The CDR3 loop spans 12 amino acids. Trimming left V 5 bases short and J 7 bases short, with 12 bases between. Germline V gene sequence: CDR1 MNHEY, CDR2 SVGAGI. The CDR3: CASSHTRGEQYF. CDR3 DNA: TGTGCCAGCAGTCATACCAGGGGTGAGCAGTACTTC.

The chain recombines TRBV30 with TRBJ2-5, with TRBD2 matching 7 bases. The J segment lost 0 bases and the V segment lost 4 bases, leaving 5 bases of the junction unmatched. The CDR3 totals 14 residues. Germline CDR1 is GTSNPN and CDR2 is SVGIG (reference sequence). The CDR3 loop reads CAWTAAGDQETQYF. The CDR3 DNA follows: TGTGCCTGGACCGCGGCGGGGGACCAAGAGACCCAGTACTTC.

J is TRBJ2-1 and V is TRBV6-1; 10 bases map to TRBD1. V shed 6 bases, J shed 3 bases, and the junction held 5 bases outside the gene matches. The CDR3 consists of 15 residues. Per germline, CDR1 MNHNS and CDR2 SASEGT. The CDR3: CASRPRTGGYNEQFF. The DNA of the CDR3 is TGTGCCAGCAGACCTAGGACAGGGGGCTACAATGAGCAGTTCTTC.

V is TRBV7-6 and J is TRBJ2-2, with a weak D call TRBD2 (7 bases). Germline-derived CDR1 and CDR2 are SGHVS and FNYEAQ. The V end was cut by 1 base, the J end by 2 bases, with 14 bases between. CDR3 size: 17 residues. The CDR3 region has the DNA TGTGCCAGCAGCTTAGGTCTTGGGGGGGCCAACACCGGGGAGCTGTTTTTT. Residues: CASSLGLGGANTGELFF.

The J gene is TRBJ1-5, the V gene TRBV19; a possible D gene is TRBD1 (6 bases). The CDR3 contains 17 residues. Between the trimmed V and J ends, which lost 3 bases and 0 bases, there was a span of 15 bases. Germline V gene sequence: CDR1 LNHDA, CDR2 SQIVND (reference sequence). In nucleotides, the CDR3 is TGTGCCAGTAGTATTTGGGACACTCGATATAGCAATCAGCCCCAGCATTTT. Translation: CASSIWDTRYSNQPQHF.

This clone was detected only once. V gene TRBV4-1 combines with J gene TRBJ2-3; D not certain. The CDR3 sequence is 16 residues long. Trimming took off 0 bases at V and 2 bases at J, with 12 bases between the two ends. Germline CDR1 reads MGHRA; CDR2 reads YSYEKL. Written as DNA, the CDR3 is TGCGCCAGCAGCCAAGATCCGGTCGTTCCCACAGATACGCAGTATTTT. Protein product: CASSQDPVVPTDTQYF.

The chain combines TRBV15 with TRBJ1-4; TRBD1 aligns across 10 bases. V lost 1 base and J lost 8; bases outside the gene matches: 7. Germline V gene lookup returns CDR1 LNHNV and CDR2 YYDKDF (reference sequence). The CDR3 has 16 amino acids. The CDR3 reads CATSRGGGTGVEKLFF. CDR3 DNA: TGTGCCACCAGCAGAGGGGGCGGGACAGGGGTAGAAAAACTGTTTTTT.

The chain is built from TRBV2 and TRBJ2-2; 8 nucleotides align to TRBD2. Germline V gene data show CDR1 as SNHLY and CDR2 as FYNNEI. The junction had 1 base not matched to a gene; V was cut back by 6 bases and J by 4 bases. This CDR3 comprises 13 residues. CDR3 region: CASRGTSTGELFF. The CDR3 DNA is TGTGCCAGCAGAGGGACTAGCACCGGGGAGCTGTTTTTT. Full variable domain (remainder filled in from reference TRBV2 and TRBJ2-2): EPEVTQTPSHQVTQMGQEVILRCVPISNHLYFYWYRQILGQKVEFLVSFYNNEISEKSEIFDDQFSVERPDGSNFTLKIRSTKLEDSAMYFCASRGTSTGELFFGEGSRLTVL.

CDR3 protein: CASSLSDSSGNTIYF. CDR3 bases: TGTGCCAGCAGCCTAAGTGACAGCTCTGGAAACACCATATATTTT. The chain is built from TRBV9 and TRBJ1-3; D might be TRBD1 (5 bases). CDR3 length: 15 residues. Trimming pared 4 bases from V and 0 bases from J, leaving 11 bases between. The germline V gene has CDR1 SGDLS and CDR2 YYNGEE.

The J gene is TRBJ1-1, the V gene TRBV5-1; 8 positions agree with TRBD1. The CDR3 contains 14 residues. With 0 bases clipped from V and 5 bases from J, the junction kept 3 bases outside the gene matches. Germline loops: CDR1 SGHRS, CDR2 YFSETQ. As DNA, the CDR3 is TGCGCCAGCAGCTTGGACAGGGGGTTGACTGAAGCTTTCTTT. As protein: CASSLDRGLTEAFF. The variable domain in full, completed from reference TRBV5-1 and TRBJ1-1, reads KAGVTQTPRYLIKTRGQQVTLSCSPISGHRSVSWYQQTPGQGLQFLFEYFSETQRNKGNFPGRFSGRQFSNSRSEMNVSTLELGDSALYLCASSLDRGLTEAFFGQGTRLTVV.

The CDR3 loop is CASSSGVEQPQHF. For the CDR3, the DNA is TGTGCCAGCAGTTCCGGGGTAGAGCAGCCCCAGCATTTT. The rearrangement links TRBV6-5 to TRBJ1-5; unclear D gene. Germline assignment: CDR1 MNHEY and CDR2 SVGAGI. This CDR3 spans 13 amino acids. The V and J ends lost 4 bases and 7 bases respectively, with 11 bases between them.

The genes are TRBV4-1 and TRBJ1-1, with a tentative D call TRBD1 (6 bases). Germline loops: CDR1 MGHRA, CDR2 YSYEKL. This CDR3 spans 17 amino acids. Trimming took 0 bases from V and 14 from J, leaving 28 bases between them. This CDR3 reads CASSQESEVGGPMIKFF. The CDR3 bases are TGCGCCAGCAGCCAAGAATCAGAAGTCGGGGGGCCTATGATAAAGTTCTTT.

This clone appeared once. This sequence joins TRBV6-1 and TRBJ2-7, with 7 nucleotides matching TRBD2. V was clipped by 5 bases and J by 0 bases; unmatched bases: 4. From germline, CDR1 is MNHNS and CDR2 SASEGT. The CDR3 totals 14 residues. CDR3 protein: CASSRAGSSYEQYF. In DNA form, the CDR3 reads TGTGCCAGCAGTCGAGCGGGGAGCTCCTACGAGCAGTACTTC.

The genes are TRBV7-2 and TRBJ2-5; TRBD2 matches at 9 bases. The V and J ends lost 1 base and 4 bases, in that order; junction bases with no gene match: 4. The CDR3 is 15 residues long. Germline CDR1 and CDR2: SGHTA and FQGNSA. CDR3 bases: TGTGCCAGCAGCTTAGAAGCGGGAGGCAGAGAGACCCAGTACTTC. Its protein product is CASSLEAGGRETQYF.

The CDR3 region has the DNA TGTGCCAGCCATAAAGCGGGAGCTTCGGGATACGAGCAGTACTTC. Translation: CASHKAGASGYEQYF. This chain joins TRBV28 and TRBJ2-7; TRBD2 agrees at 8 bases. V shed 8 bases, J shed 4 bases, and the junction held 13 bases outside the gene matches. The CDR3 loop spans 15 amino acids. CDR1 and CDR2 from the germline V gene are MDHEN and SYDVKM.

The genes are TRBV2 and TRBJ2-7; possible D gene TRBD1, 5 bases. This CDR3 is 13 amino acids long. V was trimmed by 8 bases and J by 4 bases, leaving 15 bases between them. Germline CDR1 SNHLY, CDR2 FYNNEI. The CDR3 sequence is CASGDGHRYEQYF. The CDR3 DNA reads as TGTGCCAGCGGGGATGGACACCGATACGAGCAGTACTTC.